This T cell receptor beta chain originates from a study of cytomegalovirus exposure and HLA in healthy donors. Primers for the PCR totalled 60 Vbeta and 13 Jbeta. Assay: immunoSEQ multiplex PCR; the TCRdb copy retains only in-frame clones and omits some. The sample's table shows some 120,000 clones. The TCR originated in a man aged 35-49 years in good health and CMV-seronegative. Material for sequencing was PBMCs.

In DNA form, the CDR3 reads TGTGCCAGCAGCAAAGGACTAGTGGTTTGTGCCCCGCCCCCTGAGCAGTTCTTC. It yields the protein CASSKGLVVCAPPPEQFF. The chain has TRBV21-1 and TRBJ2-1; the D call TRBD2 from the table was never checked on the DNA. TRBV21-1 is noted as a pseudogene. There are 18 residues in the CDR3.